This T cell receptor (beta chain) comes out of a study of blood T cell repertoires in COVID-19. CDR1 and CDR2 from the germline V gene are SGHVS and FNYEAQ. V was trimmed by 5 bases and J by 5 bases, leaving 16 bases between them. This CDR3 region has 15 residues. Sequenced by immunoSEQ multiplex PCR; TCRdb stores in-frame clones only, minus some. This sample has 150,000 to 200,000 clones, with around nine tenths found just once. The chain combines TRBV7-6 with TRBJ1-5, with D perhaps TRBD1 (5 bases). Sequencing was performed on peripheral blood. This TCR was sampled from a man aged 60-69 years with active or convalescent COVID-19. The CDR3 reads CASSLSGGGDQPQHF. The CDR3 DNA reads as TGTGCCAGCAGCCTTAGTGGGGGGGGAGATCAGCCCCAGCATTTT.